This TCR beta chain was recovered during a study of cytomegalovirus exposure and HLA in healthy donors. Study findings and constraints: DRB1 had the most TCR associations and HLA-C the fewest, a later analysis found, with rates varying by HLA locus. CMV serostatus was the sole immune exposure data available.

This clone came up once. Antigen: not known. Amplification used 60 Vbeta primers and 13 Jbeta primers. The table came from immunoSEQ multiplex PCR; TCRdb's copy has only in-frame clones and leaves some out. The table lists about 190,000 clones, less than 90% of them singletons, with 1.6% in the top ten. Germline V CDR1 and CDR2: SEHNR, FQNEAQ (reference sequence). The CDR3 runs 15 residues. Germline trimming cut 1 base from V and 6 bases from J; bases unmatched to any gene: 2. This receptor was obtained from a man aged 50 or older in good health and CMV-seronegative. This chain connects TRBV7-9 to TRBJ2-1, with TRBD2 identical over 11 bases. Sequenced material: PBMCs. Here the CDR3 reads CASSLVSGGANEQFF. The CDR3 nucleotides read TGTGCCAGCAGCTTAGTTAGCGGGGGGGCCAATGAGCAGTTCTTC.